This T cell receptor (beta chain) is from a study of blood T cell repertoires in COVID-19. Background on the study: Whether acute or convalescent, the COVID-19 samples came from the United States, Italy and Spain.

This clone was observed once. V was shortened by 8 bases and J by 3 bases, with 13 bases between the two germline ends. Germline loops: CDR1 LNHDA, CDR2 SQIVND (reference sequence). This CDR3 has 13 residues. During active infection, Seattle patients enrolled and were then monitored through disease. Per the study methods: Reference gene primer amplification yielded estimated nucleated cell counts. Sequencing was performed with immunoSEQ multiplex PCR; in TCRdb, only in-frame clones are kept and a portion is missing. V, J and clone size reflect that table, while D and trimming were determined from the DNA. The data contain some 290,000 clones, 70% to 90% of them seen just once; the ten biggest clones take up 10% to 15%.

The chain links TRBV19 to TRBJ1-1; maybe TRBD1 (5 bases). This receptor was identified in a woman aged 25 to 39 with COVID-19, enrolled during active disease. Material for sequencing was peripheral blood. CDR3 DNA: TGTGCCAGTCACTGGGGAGGGGACACTGAAGCTTTCTTT. Amino acid sequence: CASHWGGDTEAFF.